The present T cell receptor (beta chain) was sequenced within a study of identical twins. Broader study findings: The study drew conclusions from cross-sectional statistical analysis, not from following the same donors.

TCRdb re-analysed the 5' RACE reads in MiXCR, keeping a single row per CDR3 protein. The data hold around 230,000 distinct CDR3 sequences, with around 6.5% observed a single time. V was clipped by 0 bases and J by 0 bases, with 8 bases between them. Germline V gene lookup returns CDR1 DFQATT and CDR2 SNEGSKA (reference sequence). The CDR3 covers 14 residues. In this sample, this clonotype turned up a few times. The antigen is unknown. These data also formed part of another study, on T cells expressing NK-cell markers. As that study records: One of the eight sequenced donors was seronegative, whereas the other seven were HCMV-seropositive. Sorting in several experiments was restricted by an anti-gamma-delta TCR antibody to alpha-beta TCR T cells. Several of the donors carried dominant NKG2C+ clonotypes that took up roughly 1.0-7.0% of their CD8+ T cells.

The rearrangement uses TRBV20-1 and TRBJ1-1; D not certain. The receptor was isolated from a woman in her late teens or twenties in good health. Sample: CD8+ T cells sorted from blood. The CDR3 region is CSAREWGVNTEAFF. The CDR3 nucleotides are TGCAGTGCTAGAGAATGGGGTGTGAACACTGAAGCTTTCTTT.